A single sample gave rise to the 19 T cell receptor beta chains below, sequenced in a study of CXCR3-negative and CXCR3-positive naive CD8 T cells (dated by TCRdb to the late 2010s). Study-wide findings and limitations: TRB CDR3s from CXCR3-positive naive cells showed higher hydrophobicity (lower Kidera factor 4), lower energy, and higher strength and volume indices than CXCR3-negative naive cells.

The instrument was a NextSeq 550. The Human TCR Profiling Kit (MiLaboratory) was used to prepare UMI-labeled 5' RACE TRB cDNA libraries. TCRdb reanalyzed the reads, keeping one entry per CDR3 protein sequence and omitting DNA. The sample's table lists a count of under 75,000 distinct CDR3 sequences. Under 0.8% of the sample belongs to the ten largest clones. These receptors' targets are unknown. Sequenced: naive CXCR3+ CD8+ T cells from blood. The sample's cell subset or site label, decoded: CD45RO-CCR7+CD27+CD95- naive CD8+ T cells expressing CXCR3 (TNR3+). These receptor sequences come from a human donor in good health. Some clones in this sample may be carry-over from other donors' samples.

This chain links TRBV20-1 with TRBJ1-2. The germline CDR1 and CDR2 sequences are DFQATT and SNEGSKA (reference sequence). The CDR3 spans 12 residues. The CDR3 region is CSAWEINYGYTF.

J is TRBJ2-2 and V is TRBV4-1; with no DNA, the TCRdb D assignment of TRBD2 cannot be verified. The CDR3 consists of 15 residues. CDR1 is MGHRA, CDR2 YSYEKL, per germline. The CDR3: CASSPGGGSTGELFF.

This rearrangement joins TRBV12-3 or TRBV12-4 to TRBJ2-2. The CDR3 totals 13 residues. CDR3 residues: CASSLVGSTELFF.

V is TRBV27 and J is TRBJ1-1. The germline CDR1 and CDR2 sequences are MNHEY and SMNVEV (reference sequence). This CDR3 contains 12 residues. The chain's CDR3 is CASSFGNTEAFF.

CDR3: CASIQVQETQYF. V usage is TRBV2 and J usage is TRBJ2-5. The CDR3 contains 12 residues. CDR1 SNHLY and CDR2 FYNNEI come from the germline V gene.

The genes are TRBV7-9 and TRBJ2-3; without DNA, the TCRdb call of TRBD1 cannot be checked. Germline-derived CDR1 and CDR2 are SEHNR and FQNEAQ (reference sequence). This CDR3 comprises 16 residues. The CDR3 reads CASPWGTAASTDTQYF.

This chain uses TRBV7-8 with TRBJ2-3; the D call from TCRdb, TRBD2, cannot be confirmed without DNA. The CDR3 runs to 16 residues. Germline V gene lookup returns CDR1 SGHVS and CDR2 FQNEAQ. The CDR3 region is CASSFPSGGLTDTQYF.

Here the CDR3 reads CASSQDGRQVNYGYTF. The rearrangement links TRBV14 to TRBJ1-2; TCRdb names TRBD1, which stays unverified in the absence of DNA. The CDR3 consists of 16 residues. CDR1 and CDR2 (germline): SGHDN, FVKESK.

V gene TRBV29-1 combines with J gene TRBJ2-1; without DNA, the TCRdb call of TRBD1 cannot be checked. Germline V gene sequence: CDR1 SQVTM, CDR2 ANQGSEA. The CDR3 has 17 amino acids. This CDR3 is CSVGTGYHPNGQYEQFF.

The CDR3 protein is CASSIMGESILNPQETQYF. This sequence joins TRBV18 and TRBJ2-5; TCRdb reports TRBD2, a call that lacks DNA to check it against. CDR3 length: 19 amino acids. Germline CDR1 KGHSH, CDR2 LQKENI.

The genes are TRBV20-1 and TRBJ2-1. Germline CDR1 DFQATT, CDR2 SNEGSKA (reference sequence). The CDR3 spans 13 residues. The CDR3 loop reads CSASRPSYNEQFF.

The J gene is TRBJ2-2, the V gene TRBV29-1; TCRdb's D call of TRBD1 is untestable without DNA. The V gene's germline CDR1 is SQVTM and CDR2 ANQGSEA. The CDR3 extends over 14 amino acids. This chain's CDR3 is CSVDWDSPFGELFF.

This chain uses TRBV19 with TRBJ2-1. The CDR3 runs 14 residues. The V gene's germline CDR1 is LNHDA and CDR2 SQIVND (reference sequence). CDR3 loop: CASSIDGFYNEQFF.

V gene TRBV14 combines with J gene TRBJ1-1; TCRdb lists TRBD1, though no DNA is available to test this call. This CDR3 spans 16 amino acids. The germline V gene encodes CDR1 SGHDN and CDR2 FVKESK. The CDR3 here is CASSHRFGTGHTEAFF.

The rearrangement joins TRBV29-1 to TRBJ1-1; the TRBD1 assignment by TCRdb is unverifiable without DNA. The CDR3 loop spans 13 amino acids. Germline assignment: CDR1 SQVTM and CDR2 ANQGSEA. This CDR3 reads CSVDWGQGYEAFF. Using reference TRBV29-1 and TRBJ1-1 for the parts outside the CDR3, the full variable domain is SAVISQKPSRDICQRGTSLTIQCQVDSQVTMMFWYRQQPGQSLTLIATANQGSEATYESGFVIDKFPISRPNLTFSTLTVSNMSPEDSSIYLCSVDWGQGYEAFFGQGTRLTVV.

This chain connects TRBV6-6 to TRBJ2-3; TCRdb picks TRBD1, but there is no DNA to check that call. This CDR3 region has 13 residues. The germline V gene encodes CDR1 MNHNY and CDR2 SVGAGI (reference sequence). CDR3: CASSYTRADTQYF.

The chain recombines TRBV23-1 with TRBJ2-7; the TRBD1 assignment by TCRdb is unverifiable without DNA. TRBV23-1 is given ORF status, its function remaining uncertain. This CDR3 has 15 amino acids. The CDR3 region is CASSQTTGGRYEQYF.

The chain uses TRBV19 and TRBJ2-1; there is no DNA to check the TCRdb D call of TRBD2. The CDR3 is made up of 17 amino acids. The germline V gene has CDR1 LNHDA and CDR2 SQIVND (reference sequence). The CDR3 loop reads CASSIVLAGESYNEQFF.

The CDR3 sequence: CAILGGSDRAAYEQYF. The chain uses TRBV6-2 or TRBV6-3 and TRBJ2-7; TCRdb's D call of TRBD1 is untestable without DNA. The germline gives CDR1 MNHEY, CDR2 SVGEGT. This CDR3 has 16 amino acids.